Only a few counts were recorded for the clone carrying this TCR beta chain. Time point noted: pre-sensitization, week 0. Indicated treatment: therapeutic diphenylcyclopropenone sensitization with weekly scalp DPC. The data were obtained in a study of human T cells and chemical hapten exposure. TCRdb called the RACE reads again in MiXCR, with one record for every CDR3 protein. The data show a few hundred thousand distinct CDR3 sequences, roughly 7.4% seen once. The CDR3 has 15 residues. With V trimmed by 2 bases and J by 2 bases, 5 bases remained unmatched. Germline values: CDR1 DFQATT, CDR2 SNEGSKA (reference sequence).

This TCR came from a young man with alopecia areata. Some clones in this sample may be carry-over from other donors' samples. The genes are TRBV20-1 and TRBJ2-1; 8 bases agree with TRBD2. The sample here was whole blood, taken in connection with sensitization to the hapten diphenylcyclopropenone (DPC). The CDR3 DNA reads TGCAGTGCTAGATCCCTCGGGGGGGCCTACAATGAGCAGTTCTTC. Protein sequence: CSARSLGGAYNEQFF.